This entry describes one T cell receptor (beta chain). Its antigen is still unknown. A single base separates this from a much larger clone, so it may be a read error. This entry belongs to a study of CD8 T cells in ankylosing spondylitis. The study, taken as a whole, reports: In ankylosing spondylitis patients, matched synovial fluid reportedly showed significant enrichment of disease-linked clones. In reactive arthritis synovial fluid and blood, some motif variants had been reported before. Within ankylosing spondylitis blood, a TCR beta motif made up of under 10 highly homologous variants appeared to be characteristic.

CDR1 is SGDLS and CDR2 is YYNGEE in the germline V gene. The CDR3 extends over 15 amino acids. TCRdb redid the calling of the 5' RACE reads with MiXCR, one entry per CDR3 protein. Counted here are about 700,000 distinct CDR3 sequences, around a fifth occurring once; the ten biggest clones make up 15% to 20%. The chain is built from TRBV9 and TRBJ1-5; no clear D. The sequence derives from a male donor with ankylosing spondylitis. Sequenced sample: blood, either unsorted or a sorted T cell fraction (not recorded which). The CDR3 here is CASSVRVYSKQPQHF. In nucleotides, the CDR3 is TGTGCCAGCAGCGTACGCGTGTATAGCAAACAGCCCCAGCATTTT.